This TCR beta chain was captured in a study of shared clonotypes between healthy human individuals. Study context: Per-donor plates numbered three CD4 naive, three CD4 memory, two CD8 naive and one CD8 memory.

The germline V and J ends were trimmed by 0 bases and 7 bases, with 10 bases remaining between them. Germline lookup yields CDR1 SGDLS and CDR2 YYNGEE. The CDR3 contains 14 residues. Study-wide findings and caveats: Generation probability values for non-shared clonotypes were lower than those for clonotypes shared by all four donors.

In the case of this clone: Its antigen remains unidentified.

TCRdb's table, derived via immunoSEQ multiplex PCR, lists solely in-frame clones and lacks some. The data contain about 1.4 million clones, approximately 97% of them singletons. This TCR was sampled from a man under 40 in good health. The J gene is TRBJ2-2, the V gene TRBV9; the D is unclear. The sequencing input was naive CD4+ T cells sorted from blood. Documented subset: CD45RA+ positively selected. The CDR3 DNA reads TGTGCCAGCAGCGTAGGTCAGGTAGTCGGGGAGCTGTTTTTT. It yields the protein CASSVGQVVGELFF. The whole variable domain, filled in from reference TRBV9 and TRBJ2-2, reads DSGVTQTPKHLITATGQRVTLRCSPRSGDLSVYWYQQSLDQGLQFLIQYYNGEERAKGNILERFSAQQFPDLHSELNLSSLELGDSALYFCASSVGQVVGELFFGEGSRLTVL.